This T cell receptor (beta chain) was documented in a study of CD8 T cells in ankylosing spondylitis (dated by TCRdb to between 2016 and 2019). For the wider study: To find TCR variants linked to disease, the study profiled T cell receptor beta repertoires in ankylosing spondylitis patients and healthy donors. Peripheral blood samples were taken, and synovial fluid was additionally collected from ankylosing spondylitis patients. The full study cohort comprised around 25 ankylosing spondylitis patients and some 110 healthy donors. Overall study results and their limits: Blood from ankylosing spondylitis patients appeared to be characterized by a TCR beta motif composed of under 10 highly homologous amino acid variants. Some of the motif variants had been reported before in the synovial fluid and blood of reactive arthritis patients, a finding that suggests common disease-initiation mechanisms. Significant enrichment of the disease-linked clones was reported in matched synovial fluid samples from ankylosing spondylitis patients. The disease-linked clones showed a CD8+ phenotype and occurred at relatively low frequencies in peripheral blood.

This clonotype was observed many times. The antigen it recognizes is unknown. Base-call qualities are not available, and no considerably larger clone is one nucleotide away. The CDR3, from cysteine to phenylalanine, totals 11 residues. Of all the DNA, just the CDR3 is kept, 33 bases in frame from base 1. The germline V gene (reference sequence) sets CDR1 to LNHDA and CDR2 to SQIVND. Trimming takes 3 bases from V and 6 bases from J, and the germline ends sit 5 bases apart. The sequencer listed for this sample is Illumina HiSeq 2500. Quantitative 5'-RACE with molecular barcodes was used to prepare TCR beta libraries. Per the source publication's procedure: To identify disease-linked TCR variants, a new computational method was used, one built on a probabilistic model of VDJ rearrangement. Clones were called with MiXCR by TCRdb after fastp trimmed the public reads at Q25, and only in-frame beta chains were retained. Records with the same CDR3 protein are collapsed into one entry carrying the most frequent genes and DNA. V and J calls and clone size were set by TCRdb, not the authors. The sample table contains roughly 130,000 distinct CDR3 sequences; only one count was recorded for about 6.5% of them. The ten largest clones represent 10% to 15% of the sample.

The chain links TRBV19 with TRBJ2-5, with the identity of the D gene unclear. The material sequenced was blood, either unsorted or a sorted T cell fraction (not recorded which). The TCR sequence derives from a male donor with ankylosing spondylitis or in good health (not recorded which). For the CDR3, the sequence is CASSIKKTQYF. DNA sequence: TGTGCCAGTAGTATTAAGAAGACCCAGTACTTC.